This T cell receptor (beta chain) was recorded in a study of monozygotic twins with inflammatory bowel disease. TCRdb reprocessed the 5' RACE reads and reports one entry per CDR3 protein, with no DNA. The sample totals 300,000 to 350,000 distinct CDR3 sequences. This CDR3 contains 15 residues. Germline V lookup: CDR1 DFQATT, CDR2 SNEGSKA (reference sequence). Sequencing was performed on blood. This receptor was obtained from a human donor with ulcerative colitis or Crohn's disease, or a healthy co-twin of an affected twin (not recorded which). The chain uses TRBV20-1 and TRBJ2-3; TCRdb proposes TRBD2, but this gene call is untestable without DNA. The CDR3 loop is CSALPLAGEGDTQYF.